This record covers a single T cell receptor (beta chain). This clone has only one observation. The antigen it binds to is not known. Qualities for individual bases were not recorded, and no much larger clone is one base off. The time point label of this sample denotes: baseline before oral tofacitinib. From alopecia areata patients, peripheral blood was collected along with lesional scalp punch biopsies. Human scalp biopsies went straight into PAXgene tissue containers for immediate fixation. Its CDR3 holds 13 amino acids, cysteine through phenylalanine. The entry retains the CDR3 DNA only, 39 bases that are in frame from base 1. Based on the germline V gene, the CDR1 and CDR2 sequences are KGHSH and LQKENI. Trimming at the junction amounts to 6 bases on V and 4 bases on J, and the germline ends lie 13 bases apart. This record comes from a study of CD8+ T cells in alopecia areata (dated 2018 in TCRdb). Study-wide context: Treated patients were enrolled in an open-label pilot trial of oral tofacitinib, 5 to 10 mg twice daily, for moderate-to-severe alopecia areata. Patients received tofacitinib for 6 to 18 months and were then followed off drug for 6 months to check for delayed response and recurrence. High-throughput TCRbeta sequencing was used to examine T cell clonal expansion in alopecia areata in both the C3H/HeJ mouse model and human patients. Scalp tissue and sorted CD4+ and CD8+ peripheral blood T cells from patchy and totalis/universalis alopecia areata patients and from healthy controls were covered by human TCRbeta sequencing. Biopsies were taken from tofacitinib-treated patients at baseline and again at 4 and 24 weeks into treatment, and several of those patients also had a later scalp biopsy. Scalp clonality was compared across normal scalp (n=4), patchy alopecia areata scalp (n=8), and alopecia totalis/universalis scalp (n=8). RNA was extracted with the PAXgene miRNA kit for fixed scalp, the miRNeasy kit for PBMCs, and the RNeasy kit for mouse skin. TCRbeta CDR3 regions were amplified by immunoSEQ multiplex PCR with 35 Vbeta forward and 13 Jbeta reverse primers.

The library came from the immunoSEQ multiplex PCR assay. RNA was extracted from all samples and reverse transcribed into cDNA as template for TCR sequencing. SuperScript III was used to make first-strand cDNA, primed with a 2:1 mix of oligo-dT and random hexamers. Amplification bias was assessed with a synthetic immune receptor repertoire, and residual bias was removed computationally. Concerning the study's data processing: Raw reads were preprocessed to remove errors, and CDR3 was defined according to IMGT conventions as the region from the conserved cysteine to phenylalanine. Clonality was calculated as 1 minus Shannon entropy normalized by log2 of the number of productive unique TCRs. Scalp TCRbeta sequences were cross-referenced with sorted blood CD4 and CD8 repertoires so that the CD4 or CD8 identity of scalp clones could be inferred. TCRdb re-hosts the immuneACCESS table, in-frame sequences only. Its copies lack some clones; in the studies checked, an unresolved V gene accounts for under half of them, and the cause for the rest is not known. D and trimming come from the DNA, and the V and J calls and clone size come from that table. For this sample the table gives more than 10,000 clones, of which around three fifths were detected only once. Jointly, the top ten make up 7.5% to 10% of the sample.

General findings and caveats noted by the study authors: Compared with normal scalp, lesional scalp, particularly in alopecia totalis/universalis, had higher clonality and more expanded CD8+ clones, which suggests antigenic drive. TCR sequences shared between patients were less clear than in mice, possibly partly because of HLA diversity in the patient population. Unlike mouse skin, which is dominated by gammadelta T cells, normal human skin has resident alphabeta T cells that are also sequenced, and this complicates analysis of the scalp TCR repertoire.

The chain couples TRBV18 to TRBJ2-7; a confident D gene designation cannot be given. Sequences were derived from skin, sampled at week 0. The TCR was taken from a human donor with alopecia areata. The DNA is TGTGCCAGCTCCTCTACGATAATTTACGAGCAGTACTTC. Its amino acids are CASSSTIIYEQYF.